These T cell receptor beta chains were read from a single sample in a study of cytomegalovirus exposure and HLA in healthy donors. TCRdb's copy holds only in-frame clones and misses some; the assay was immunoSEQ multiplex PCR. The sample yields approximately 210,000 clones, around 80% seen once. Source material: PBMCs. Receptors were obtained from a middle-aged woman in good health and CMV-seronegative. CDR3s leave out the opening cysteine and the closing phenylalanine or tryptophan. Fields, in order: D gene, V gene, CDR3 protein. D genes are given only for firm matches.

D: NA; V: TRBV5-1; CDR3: ASSLGQPETQY
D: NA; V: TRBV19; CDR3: ASSISRDSYNEQF
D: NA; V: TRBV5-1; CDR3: ASSDTGGNQPQH
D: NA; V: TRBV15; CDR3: ATSTNPGTPVLGYT
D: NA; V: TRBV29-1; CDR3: SVVFQRVTYNEQF
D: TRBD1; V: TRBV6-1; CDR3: ASRETGGLQETQY
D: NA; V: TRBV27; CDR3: ASSLSREGINEKLF
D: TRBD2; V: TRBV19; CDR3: ASSSGGSGEQF
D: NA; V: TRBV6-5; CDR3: ASSKNNNQPQH
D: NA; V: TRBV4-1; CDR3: ASSPALRRRAMNTEAF
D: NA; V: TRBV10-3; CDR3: AISETSTGELF
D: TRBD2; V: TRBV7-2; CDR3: ASSLGTSASKTQY
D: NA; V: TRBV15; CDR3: ATSRDPAGDQPQH
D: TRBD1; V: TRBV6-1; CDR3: ASNRQGTNTEAF
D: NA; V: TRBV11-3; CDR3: ASSTGFSGNTIY
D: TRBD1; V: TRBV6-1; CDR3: ASFDRGLHQPQH
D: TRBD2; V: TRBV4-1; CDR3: ASSPQGGVGNIQY
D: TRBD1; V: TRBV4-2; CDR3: ASSQDKTGGTYNEQF
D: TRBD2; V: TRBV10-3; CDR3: AISTSGRATYNEQF
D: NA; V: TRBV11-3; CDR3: ASSLTSYEQY
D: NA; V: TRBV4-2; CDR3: ASSQVSGASTDTQY
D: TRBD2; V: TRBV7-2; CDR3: ASSLAPSTSRETQY
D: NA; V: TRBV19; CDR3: ASSRVAYGSSQPQH
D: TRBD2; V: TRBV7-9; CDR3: ASSRTSGRAGELF
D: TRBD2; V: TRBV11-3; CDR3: ASSLAAGVSNEQF
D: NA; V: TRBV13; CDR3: ASSLHRALGGYT
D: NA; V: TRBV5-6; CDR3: ASSLGTNYGYT
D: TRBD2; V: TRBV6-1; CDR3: ASSLAGGTDTQY
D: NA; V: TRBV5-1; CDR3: ASSFQGVETEAF
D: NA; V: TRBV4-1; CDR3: ASSPGDGPETQY
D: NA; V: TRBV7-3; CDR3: ASSLSGQPEAF
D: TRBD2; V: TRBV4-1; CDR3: ASSQLTSGKTNTGELF
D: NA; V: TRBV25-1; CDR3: ASSELGQGNPSTDTQY
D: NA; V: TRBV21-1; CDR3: TLDRVNNQPQH
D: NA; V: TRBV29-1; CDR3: SANRGRATEAF